The 23 T cell receptor beta chains reported below all come from one sample, sequenced in a study of blood T cell repertoires in COVID-19 (dated by TCRdb to the early 2020s). The receptor library was made with the immunoSEQ multiplex PCR assay. This is the immuneACCESS table as TCRdb keeps it, with only in-frame sequences that have V and J called. A part of the clones is gone; compared with another copy, unresolved V genes explain less than half, and the rest is unexplained. Across this sample there are 95,000 to 120,000 clones, with about nine tenths seen only once. Together, the top ten hold roughly 4.4% of the sample. The sample taken for sequencing was peripheral blood. The receptors originated from a woman in her 50s with acute or convalescent COVID-19.

The rearrangement links TRBV29-1 to TRBJ1-1; D possibly corresponds to TRBD1 (5 bases). Germline CDR1 is SQVTM and CDR2 is ANQGSEA. The CDR3 spans 13 residues. Trimming took off 1 base at V and 1 base at J, with 7 bases between the two ends. Written as DNA, the CDR3 is TGCAGCGTTGAAGGACAGCAGAACACTGAAGCTTTCTTT. This translates into CSVEGQQNTEAFF.

The rearrangement joins TRBV4-3 to TRBJ2-7; possible D gene TRBD1, 6 bases. Germline V CDR1 and CDR2: LGHNA, YSLEER. Trimming removed 2 bases at V and 0 bases at J, with 11 bases between. This CDR3 has 15 residues. CDR3 in amino acids: CASSQMDSPSYEQYF. Here the CDR3 DNA reads TGCGCCAGCAGCCAAATGGACAGTCCCTCCTACGAGCAGTACTTC.

The V gene is TRBV28, the J gene TRBJ1-5; D perhaps matches TRBD1 (6 bases). Trimming shortened V by 3 bases and J by 4 bases, and 22 bases separated the two germline ends. CDR3 length: 18 amino acids. CDR1 is MDHEN, CDR2 SYDVKM, per germline. The DNA for the CDR3 is TGTGCCAGCAGTTTCCCTACCGCATGGGGAGGGGGTAATCAGCCCCAGCATTTT. This translates into CASSFPTAWGGGNQPQHF.

The rearrangement links TRBV6-5 to TRBJ1-3, with D unresolved. The V end lost 6 bases, the J end lost 3 bases, and 15 bases lay between the germline ends. Germline CDR1 is MNHEY and CDR2 is SVGAGI. This CDR3 spans 15 amino acids. CDR3 amino acids: CASRAPGVLGNTIYF. In nucleotides, the CDR3 is TGTGCCAGCAGAGCCCCCGGGGTCCTTGGAAACACCATATATTTT.

This chain connects TRBV6-2 or TRBV6-3 to TRBJ2-1, with 16 bases aligning to TRBD2. This CDR3 has 18 amino acids. The germline V gene encodes CDR1 MNHEY and CDR2 SVGEGT. With V trimmed by 2 bases and J by 10 bases, 11 bases remained unmatched. CDR3 nucleotides: TGTGCCAGCAGTTACCTCCCGGGACTAGCGGGAGGGCCGCGAGAGCAGTTCTTC. Translation gives CASSYLPGLAGGPREQFF.

The V call is TRBV28, the J call TRBJ1-5; 9 nucleotides line up with TRBD1. CDR1 and CDR2 (germline): MDHEN, SYDVKM. There are 15 residues in the CDR3. The J segment lost 9 bases and the V segment lost 5 bases, leaving 11 bases of the junction unmatched. This chain's CDR3 is CASSRGTGLIGPQHF. The CDR3 bases are TGTGCCAGCAGTCGGGGGACAGGGTTAATTGGGCCCCAGCATTTT. Full variable domain (remainder filled in from reference TRBV28 and TRBJ1-5): DVKVTQSSRYLVKRTGEKVFLECVQDMDHENMFWYRQDPGLGLRLIYFSYDVKMKEKGDIPEGYSVSREKKERFSLILESASTNQTSMYLCASSRGTGLIGPQHFGDGTRLSIL.

CDR3 DNA sequence: TGTGCCAGCAGCCCCCCCGGGAACACTGAAGCTTTCTTT. This translates into CASSPPGNTEAFF. This rearrangement joins TRBV3-1 (or the pseudogene TRBV3-2) to TRBJ1-1; no reliable D call. With 4 bases removed from V and 1 base from J, the gap between germline ends came to 7 bases. CDR1 and CDR2 (germline): LGHDT, YNNKEL (reference sequence). This CDR3 has 13 amino acids.

The rearrangement uses TRBV4-1 and TRBJ2-3, with TRBD2 matching over 11 bases. Germline loops: CDR1 MGHRA, CDR2 YSYEKL. Losses at the gene ends were 5 bases for V and 3 bases for J; bases not matched to a gene: 1. The CDR3 runs 14 residues. CDR3 loop: CASSSSGRTDTQYF. CDR3 DNA sequence: TGCGCCAGCAGCTCTAGCGGGAGGACAGATACGCAGTATTTT.

The chain carries TRBV9 and TRBJ1-1, with 8 bases aligning to TRBD1. The V and J ends lost 5 bases and 4 bases, in that order; junction bases with no gene match: 7. This CDR3 has 14 amino acids. Germline assignment: CDR1 SGDLS and CDR2 YYNGEE. CDR3 sequence: CASSPGGLVTEAFF. CDR3 bases: TGTGCCAGCAGTCCAGGGGGCCTGGTCACTGAAGCTTTCTTT.

The chain has TRBV24-1 and TRBJ2-1, with 7 bases fitting TRBD2. Trimming cost V 0 bases and J 7 bases; bases outside gene matches: 11. The length of the CDR3 is 17 residues. Germline assignment: CDR1 KGHDR and CDR2 SFDVKD. The CDR3 nucleotides are TGTGCCACCAGTGATTTGGGGCCTAGCGGCCCTGAAAATGAGCAGTTCTTC. Residues: CATSDLGPSGPENEQFF.

The genes are TRBV6-5 and TRBJ1-4; D gene unclear. Deletions cut 6 bases from V and 5 bases from J, with 13 bases between. This CDR3 spans 14 amino acids. Germline CDR1 MNHEY, CDR2 SVGAGI. The CDR3 region is CASRVIGRNEKLFF. The DNA for the CDR3 is TGTGCCAGCAGGGTCATTGGGAGGAATGAAAAACTGTTTTTT.

This clone was counted between two and nine times. The rearrangement links TRBV28 to TRBJ2-7; 9 nucleotides agree with TRBD2. V trimming: 2 bases; J trimming: 6 bases; junction bases outside the gene matches: 2. This CDR3 contains 13 residues. CDR1 MDHEN and CDR2 SYDVKM come from the germline V gene. The CDR3 here is CASSLGTSFEQYF. For the CDR3, the DNA is TGTGCCAGCAGTTTAGGGACTAGCTTCGAGCAGTACTTC. Full variable domain (rest looked up from reference TRBV28 and TRBJ2-7): DVKVTQSSRYLVKRTGEKVFLECVQDMDHENMFWYRQDPGLGLRLIYFSYDVKMKEKGDIPEGYSVSREKKERFSLILESASTNQTSMYLCASSLGTSFEQYFGPGTRLTVT.

This chain connects TRBV3-1 (or the pseudogene TRBV3-2) to TRBJ2-3; 8 nucleotides agree with TRBD2. The CDR3 spans 15 residues. Germline V lookup: CDR1 LGHDT, CDR2 YNNKEL (reference sequence). V shed 1 base and J 5 bases; nucleotides not matched to a gene: 5. This CDR3 reads CASSQGGTRGDTQYF. CDR3 in DNA: TGTGCCAGCAGCCAAGGCGGGACTAGGGGAGATACGCAGTATTTT.

The chain couples TRBV27 to TRBJ2-3; D unresolved. Per the germline V gene, CDR1 is MNHEY and CDR2 is SMNVEV (reference sequence). Trimming pared 0 bases from V and 5 bases from J, leaving 9 bases between. This CDR3 is 14 amino acids long. The CDR3 region has the DNA TGTGCCAGCAGTTTATCGGCCGAGGAAGATACGCAGTATTTT. It encodes CASSLSAEEDTQYF.

As concerns this clone: The limits of the CDR3 on the DNA are not certain, so only TCRdb's listed CDR3 is given. The V call is TRBV21-1, the J call TRBJ1-2; the table's D call of TRBD1 was not tested on the DNA. TRBV21-1 is a pseudogene. Ends included, the CDR3 has 15 residues. CDR3: CASSLIFGQGANYTF.

The V gene is TRBV6-2 or TRBV6-3, the J gene TRBJ1-1; unclear D gene. Germline loops: CDR1 MNHEY, CDR2 SVGEGT. V was pared by 2 bases and J by 7 bases, with 5 bases between. This CDR3 has 11 amino acids. CDR3 sequence: CASSYPGEAFF. The CDR3 DNA is TGTGCCAGCAGTTACCCAGGTGAAGCTTTCTTT.

The chain uses TRBV4-1 and TRBJ2-1, with 7 bases identical to TRBD2. The J segment lost 7 bases and the V segment lost 1 base, leaving 4 bases of the junction unmatched. The CDR3 spans 14 residues. Germline-derived CDR1 and CDR2 are MGHRA and YSYEKL. CDR3 protein: CASSQVREGNEQFF. Here the CDR3 DNA reads TGCGCCAGCAGCCAAGTTAGGGAGGGGAATGAGCAGTTCTTC.

The chain couples TRBV19 to TRBJ1-2; D not resolved. The V gene lost 9 bases and the J gene lost 3 bases, with 14 bases spanning the gap. Germline V gives CDR1 LNHDA, CDR2 SQIVND (reference sequence). This CDR3 has 13 amino acids. CDR3 nucleotide sequence: TGTGCCAGCTCCTCTACTGTTGACTATGGCTACACCTTC. Residues: CASSSTVDYGYTF.

The chain has TRBV28 and TRBJ2-5; 7 nucleotides agree with TRBD2. CDR3 length: 16 residues. V gave up 0 bases and J gave up 3 bases; unmatched junction bases: 7. Germline CDR1 MDHEN, CDR2 SYDVKM. Here the CDR3 reads CASSLWGVGREETQYF. CDR3 sequence (DNA): TGTGCCAGCAGTTTATGGGGAGTGGGGAGGGAAGAGACCCAGTACTTC.

This chain connects TRBV11-1 to TRBJ1-1, with D tentatively TRBD1 (5 bases). V was trimmed by 1 base and J by 4 bases, leaving 10 bases between them. Germline CDR1 SGHAT, CDR2 FQDESV (reference sequence). The CDR3 is made up of 14 amino acids. DNA of the CDR3: TGTGCCAGCAGCTTAGAAGGAGGGGTCACTGAAGCTTTCTTT. Translated: CASSLEGGVTEAFF. The complete variable domain, with remaining parts taken from reference TRBV11-1 and TRBJ1-1, reads EAEVAQSPRYKITEKSQAVAFWCDPISGHATLYWYRQILGQGPELLVQFQDESVVDDSQLPKDRFSAERLKGVDSTLKIQPAELGDSAMYLCASSLEGGVTEAFFGQGTRLTVV.

The chain links TRBV27 to TRBJ1-1; 9 bases are shared with TRBD1. The CDR3 consists of 16 residues. The junction had 13 bases not matched to a gene; V was cut back by 4 bases and J by 7 bases. Looked up from germline, CDR1 is MNHEY and CDR2 is SMNVEV (reference sequence). The CDR3 DNA sequence: TGTGCCAGCAGTTCCCGACAGGGGGTTTTGCTTGGTGAAGCTTTCTTT. Its translation: CASSSRQGVLLGEAFF.

The V call is TRBV12-3 or TRBV12-4, the J call TRBJ1-1; D is unresolved. CDR3 length equals 13 residues. V lost 3 bases, J lost 0 bases, and 5 bases lay in between. CDR3 region: CASSLAVNTEAFF. The DNA of the CDR3 is TGTGCCAGCAGTTTGGCGGTGAACACTGAAGCTTTCTTT.

The V and J genes are TRBV2 and TRBJ1-1; 8 nucleotides agree with TRBD1. The CDR3 length is 15 residues. The V segment lost 6 bases and the J segment 5 bases; nucleotides outside the gene matches: 11. Germline lookup yields CDR1 SNHLY and CDR2 FYNNEI. CDR3 DNA: TGTGCCAGCAGGGGATTAACAGGGGGGAGGACTGAAGCTTTCTTT. This sequence encodes CASRGLTGGRTEAFF.